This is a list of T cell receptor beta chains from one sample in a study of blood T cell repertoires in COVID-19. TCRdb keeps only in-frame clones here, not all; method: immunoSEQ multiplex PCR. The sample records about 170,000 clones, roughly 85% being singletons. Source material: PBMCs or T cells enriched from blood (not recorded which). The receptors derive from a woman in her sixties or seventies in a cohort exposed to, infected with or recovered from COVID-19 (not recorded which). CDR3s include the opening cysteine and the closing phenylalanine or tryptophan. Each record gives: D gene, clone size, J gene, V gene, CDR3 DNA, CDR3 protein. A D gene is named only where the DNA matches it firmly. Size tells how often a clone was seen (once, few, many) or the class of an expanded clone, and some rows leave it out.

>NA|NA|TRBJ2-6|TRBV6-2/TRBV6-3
TGTGCCAGCAGTTACAATCCAGGGCGCGGTGGGGCCAACGTCCTGACTTTC
CASSYNPGRGGANVLTF
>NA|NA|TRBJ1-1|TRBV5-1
TGCGCCAGCAGCTTGGATACAGGCACTGAAGCTTTCTTT
CASSLDTGTEAFF
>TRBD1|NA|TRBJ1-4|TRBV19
TGTGCCAGTAGTGTGGACAGGTCGACTAATGAAAAACTGTTTTTT
CASSVDRSTNEKLFF
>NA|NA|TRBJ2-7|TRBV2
TGTGCCAGCAGTGAAGAGGAGGGTCTCCACGAGCAGTACTTC
CASSEEEGLHEQYF
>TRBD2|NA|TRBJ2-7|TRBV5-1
TGCGCCAGCAGCATCGGACTAGCGGGTGGGTTCGACGAGCAGTACTTC
CASSIGLAGGFDEQYF
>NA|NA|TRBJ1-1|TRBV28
TGTGCCAGCAGTATCGGACAGAGAAACACTGAAGCTTTCTTT
CASSIGQRNTEAFF
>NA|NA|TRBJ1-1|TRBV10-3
TGTGCCATCAGTCAATTAGGGAGTGAAGCTTTCTTT
CAISQLGSEAFF
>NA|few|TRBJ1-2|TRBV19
TGTGCCAGTACCCCCTGGGCAGGGAACTATGGCTACACCTTC
CASTPWAGNYGYTF
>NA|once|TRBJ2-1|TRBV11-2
TGTGCCAGCAGCTTAGCGGGGGTCGGCTACAATGAGCAGTTCTTC
CASSLAGVGYNEQFF
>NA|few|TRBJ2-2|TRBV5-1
TGCGCCAGCAGCTCGGGAGATACCGTGGGCGGGGAGCTGTTTTTT
CASSSGDTVGGELFF
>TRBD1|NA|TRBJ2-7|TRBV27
TGTGCCAGCAGTCTATACAACGGACAGGGGAGGGAGCAGTACTTC
CASSLYNGQGREQYF
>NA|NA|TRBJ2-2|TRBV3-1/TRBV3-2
TGTGCCAGCAGCCAAAATCTACAGGCCACCGGGGAGCTGTTTTTT
CASSQNLQATGELFF
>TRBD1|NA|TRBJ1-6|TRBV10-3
TGTGCCATCAGTCGGGACAGATCAGGTGCTTATAATTCACCCCTCCACTTT
CAISRDRSGAYNSPLHF
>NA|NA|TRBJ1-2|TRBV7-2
TGTGCCAGCAGCTTAGACAGGCGGCCCTATGGCTACACCTTC
CASSLDRRPYGYTF
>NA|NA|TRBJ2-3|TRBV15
TGTGCCACCAGCAGAGGCAGGGTCTCGACCCATACGCAGTATTTT
CATSRGRVSTHTQYF
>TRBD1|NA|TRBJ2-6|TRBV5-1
TGCGCCAGCAGCCAAGGACAGGGACTGTCTGGGGCCAACGTCCTGACTTTC
CASSQGQGLSGANVLTF
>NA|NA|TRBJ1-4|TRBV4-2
TGTGCCAGCAGCCAAGTTTACAAACCTAATGAAAAACTGTTTTTT
CASSQVYKPNEKLFF
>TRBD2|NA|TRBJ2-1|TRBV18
TGTGCCAGCTCTAGGACTAGCCCTACCGATGAGCAGTTCTTC
CASSRTSPTDEQFF
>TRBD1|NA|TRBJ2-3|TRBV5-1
TGCGCCAGCAGCCACAAAAGGACAGGGGGCGGCACAGATACGCAGTATTTT
CASSHKRTGGGTDTQYF
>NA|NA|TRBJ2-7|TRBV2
TGTGCCAGCAGTGAACAGGGCACGGTCTACGAGCAGTACTTC
CASSEQGTVYEQYF
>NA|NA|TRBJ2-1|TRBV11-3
TGTGCCAGCAGCCTTAGCGACAACAATGAGCAGTTCTTC
CASSLSDNNEQFF
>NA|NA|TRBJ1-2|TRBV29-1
TGCAGCGTTGAACTCGCCGGGGTCGGGGGCTACACCTTC
CSVELAGVGGYTF
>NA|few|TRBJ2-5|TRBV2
TGTGCCAGCAGCGACTTTAGGACCCAGTACTTC
CASSDFRTQYF
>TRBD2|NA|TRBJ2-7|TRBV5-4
TGTGCCAGCAGCTTCCCGGGACTAGCGGGGGGCGAGCAGTACTTC
CASSFPGLAGGEQYF
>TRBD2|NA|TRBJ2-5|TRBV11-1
TGTGCCAGCAGCAGGACTAGCGGGAGACCAGAGACCCAGTACTTC
CASSRTSGRPETQYF
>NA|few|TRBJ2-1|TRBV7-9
TGTGCCAGCAGCTTATTTAGCGGCTCCTACAATGAGCAGTTCTTC
CASSLFSGSYNEQFF
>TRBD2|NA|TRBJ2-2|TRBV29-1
TGCAGCGTCGGGACTAGTTATGCCACCGGGGAGCTGTTTTTT
CSVGTSYATGELFF
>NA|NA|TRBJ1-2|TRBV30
TGTGCCTGGAGTAAAAACAGGGAAGACTATGGCTACACCTTC
CAWSKNREDYGYTF
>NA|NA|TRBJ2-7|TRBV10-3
TGTGCCATCAGTGAACAGGGAAGCTCCTACGAGCAGTACTTC
CAISEQGSSYEQYF
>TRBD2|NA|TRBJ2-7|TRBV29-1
TGCAGCGTTGCGGCTAGCGGAGGCTACGAGCAGTACTTC
CSVAASGGYEQYF
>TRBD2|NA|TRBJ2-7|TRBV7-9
TGTGCCAGCAGCTTAGGACTAGCGGCGACCTACGAGCAGTACTTC
CASSLGLAATYEQYF
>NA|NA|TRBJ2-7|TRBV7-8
TGTGCCAGCAGCTTAGTGCTAGATTGGGAGGACCGGCAGTACTTC
CASSLVLDWEDRQYF
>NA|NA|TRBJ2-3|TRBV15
TGTGCCACCAGCAGAGGACTAGTTATGGCAGATACGCAGTATTTT
CATSRGLVMADTQYF
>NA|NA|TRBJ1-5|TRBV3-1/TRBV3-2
TGTGCCAGCAGCCAAAGGGGGGGGTTAGGCAATCAGCCCCAGCATTTT
CASSQRGGLGNQPQHF
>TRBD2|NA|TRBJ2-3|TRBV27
TGTGCCAGCAGTTCACTAGCGGGAGGAGGCACAGATACGCAGTATTTT
CASSSLAGGGTDTQYF
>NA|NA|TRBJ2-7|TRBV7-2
TGTGCCAGCAGCCTATACCAGGGGTCACCCTACGAGCAGTACTTC
CASSLYQGSPYEQYF
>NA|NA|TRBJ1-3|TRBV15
TGTGCCACCAGCAAAGCCCATGGAAACACCATATATTTT
CATSKAHGNTIYF
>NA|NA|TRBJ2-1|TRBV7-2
TGTGCCAGCAGCTTAGCGACAGGTCGGGACAATGAGCAGTTCTTC
CASSLATGRDNEQFF
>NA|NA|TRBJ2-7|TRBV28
TGTGCCAGCAGGACTTCATCCTACGAGCAGTACTTC
CASRTSSYEQYF
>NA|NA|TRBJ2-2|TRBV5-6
TGTGCCAGCAGCCGAACCGCCCAGGGTGCCGGGGAGCTGTTTTTT
CASSRTAQGAGELFF
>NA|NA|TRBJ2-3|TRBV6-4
TGTGCCAGCAGTGACTCGAGCAGCACAGATACGCAGTATTTT
CASSDSSSTDTQYF
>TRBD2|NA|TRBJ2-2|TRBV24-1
TGTGCCACCAGTGATAGGACTAGCGGAACGCACACCGGGGAGCTGTTTTTT
CATSDRTSGTHTGELFF
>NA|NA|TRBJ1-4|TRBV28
TGTGCCAGCAGTCAAGGAGGGGGGGAGGAAAAACTGTTTTTT
CASSQGGGEEKLFF
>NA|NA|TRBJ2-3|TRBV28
TGTGCCAGCAGTTTGTCCAGGGGAGGCACAGATACGCAGTATTTT
CASSLSRGGTDTQYF
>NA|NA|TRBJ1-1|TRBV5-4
TGTGCCAGCAGCTTAGGGGTTTCAAGTGACATGAACACTGAAGCTTTCTTT
CASSLGVSSDMNTEAFF
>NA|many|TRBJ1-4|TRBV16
TGTGCCAGCAGCCAATATGGGACGGGGACAAATAATGAAAAACTGTTTTTT
CASSQYGTGTNNEKLFF
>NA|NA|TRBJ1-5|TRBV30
TGTGCCTGGAGTAACATCAATAGCAATCAGCCCCAGCATTTT
CAWSNINSNQPQHF